This T cell receptor (beta chain) is from a study of siplizumab effects on memory and regulatory T cells. Study-wide points: Researchers could not give a naive or memory phenotype to roughly 75-96% of proliferating CD4+ or CD8+ clones. Siplizumab significantly decreased alloreactive sequences from unstimulated CD4+ memory cells. Proliferating Tregs taken from siplizumab cultures were not shown to have a confirmed suppressive function.

A word on this clone: Its specificity is unknown.

Repertoires were generated with immunoSEQ multiplex PCR, while TCRdb's copy carries only in-frame clones and drops some. The data hold about 100,000 clones, with 91% observed a single time. The CDR3 is 12 residues long. The germline V and J ends were trimmed by 2 bases and 9 bases, with 8 bases remaining between them. The germline CDR1 and CDR2 sequences are KGHSH and LQKENI. Material: CD4+ T cells sorted from blood. The receptor's source is a human donor in good health. Some clones in this sample may be carry-over from other donors' samples. This chain connects TRBV18 to TRBJ2-1; D possibly matches TRBD1 or TRBD2 (5 bases each). The CDR3 DNA sequence: TGTGCCAGCTCACCATCCGGGACTGAGCAGTTCTTC. Protein sequence: CASSPSGTEQFF.